The rows below give T cell receptor beta chains drawn from one sample of a study of blood T cells in healthy people across ages. TCRdb called the 5' RACE reads again in MiXCR, with one record for every CDR3 protein. The sample lists some 1.8 million distinct CDR3 sequences; about two fifths were seen once. Sample: blood. These receptors all stem from a human donor in good health. Each CDR3 is given with its conserved first and last residue. The order of the fields is V gene, D gene, J gene, clone size, CDR3 DNA, CDR3 protein. The D gene is left open where the match is weak. The size entry is marked missing in some rows and otherwise reads once, few, many or a size class.

>TRBV5-1|-|TRBJ1-4|-
TGCGCCAGCAGCCAAGAGCCCGGCAGCTCTAATGAAAAACTGTTTTTT
CASSQEPGSSNEKLFF
>TRBV7-3|-|TRBJ2-5|-
TGTGCCAGCAGCAAGGACCCTAGCTCGGTCGAGACCCAGTACTTC
CASSKDPSSVETQYF
>TRBV4-2|-|TRBJ2-3|-
TGTGCCAGCAGCCAAGAGGTGCGGGATACGCAGTATTTT
CASSQEVRDTQYF
>TRBV18|-|TRBJ1-5|once
TGTGCCAGCACACTCCCTGGAGGGGCCCCTGGTAGCAATCAGCCCCAGCATTTT
CASTLPGGAPGSNQPQHF
>TRBV12-3/TRBV12-4|TRBD1|TRBJ2-3|-
TGTGCCAGTTCGGGGACAGCTCTTAGCACAGATACGCAATATTTT
CASSGTALSTDTQYF
>TRBV5-1|-|TRBJ2-7|few
TGCGCCAGCAGCCGGGGGACAGAAGGTGACGAGCAGTACTTC
CASSRGTEGDEQYF
>TRBV24-1|TRBD1|TRBJ2-5|few
TGTGCCACCAGTGATTTTTACGGGACAGGGGATCAAGAGACCCAGTACTTC
CATSDFYGTGDQETQYF
>TRBV7-2|-|TRBJ2-7|-
TGTGCCAGCAGCCAGGGGGGGGCTAAGTACGAGCAGTACTTC
CASSQGGAKYEQYF
>TRBV5-1|-|TRBJ2-1|-
TGCGCCAGCAGCATTCAGCCGACGAGCTCCTACAATGAGCAGTTCTTC
CASSIQPTSSYNEQFF
>TRBV4-2|-|TRBJ2-4|-
TGTGCCAGCAGCCAAGCTCTAGTAGCCAAAAACATTCAGTGCTTC
CASSQALVAKNIQCF
>TRBV29-1|-|TRBJ2-6|-
TGCAGCGTGCCCCTCGGGGCCAACGTCCTGACTTTC
CSVPLGANVLTF
>TRBV4-1|TRBD1|TRBJ2-7|-
TGCGCCAGCAGCTCAACCCCAGGGGGTGCCTACGAGCAGTACTTC
CASSSTPGGAYEQYF
>TRBV20-1|-|TRBJ1-5|few
TGCAGTGCTAGGGGGGACACACCTCGGCCGCCCCAGCATTTT
CSARGDTPRPPQHF
>TRBV24-1|TRBD2|TRBJ2-7|-
TGTGCCACCAGTGACCCGACTAGCACGCCCTACGAGCAGTACTTC
CATSDPTSTPYEQYF
>TRBV24-1|-|TRBJ2-5|-
TGTGCCACCAGTGATTTGAAGTCCAGGCAAGAGACCCAGTACTTC
CATSDLKSRQETQYF
>TRBV29-1|-|TRBJ2-5|few
TGCAGCGTTGGCTGGCAGGGCCTAGAGACCCAGTACTTC
CSVGWQGLETQYF